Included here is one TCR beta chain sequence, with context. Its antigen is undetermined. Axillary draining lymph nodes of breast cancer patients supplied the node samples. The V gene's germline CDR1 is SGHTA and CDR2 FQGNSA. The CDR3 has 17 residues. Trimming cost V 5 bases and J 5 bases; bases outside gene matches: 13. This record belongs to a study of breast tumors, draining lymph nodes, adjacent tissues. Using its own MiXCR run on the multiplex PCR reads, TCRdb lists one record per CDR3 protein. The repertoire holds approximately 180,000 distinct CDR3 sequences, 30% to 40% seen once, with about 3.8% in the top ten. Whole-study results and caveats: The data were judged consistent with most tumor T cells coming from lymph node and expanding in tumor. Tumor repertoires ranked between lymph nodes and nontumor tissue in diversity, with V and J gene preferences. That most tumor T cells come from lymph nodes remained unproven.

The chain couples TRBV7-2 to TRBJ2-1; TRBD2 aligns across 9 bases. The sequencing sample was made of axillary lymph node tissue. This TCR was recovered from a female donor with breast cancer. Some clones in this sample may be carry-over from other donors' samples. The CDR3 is CASSLSPGLAFHNEQFF. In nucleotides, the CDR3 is TGTGCCAGCAGCCTCTCACCGGGACTAGCCTTCCACAATGAGCAGTTCTTC.